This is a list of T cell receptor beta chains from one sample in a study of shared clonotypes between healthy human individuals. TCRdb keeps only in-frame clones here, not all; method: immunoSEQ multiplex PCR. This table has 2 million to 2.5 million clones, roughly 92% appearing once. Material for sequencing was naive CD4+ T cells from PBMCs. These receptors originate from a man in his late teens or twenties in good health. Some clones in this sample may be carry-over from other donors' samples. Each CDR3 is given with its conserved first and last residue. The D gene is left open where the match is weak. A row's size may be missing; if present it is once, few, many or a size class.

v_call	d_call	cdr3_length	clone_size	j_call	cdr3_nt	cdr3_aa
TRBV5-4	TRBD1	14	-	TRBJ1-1	TGTGCCAGCAGCTTGACAGGGGGCGACACTGAAGCTTTCTTT	CASSLTGGDTEAFF
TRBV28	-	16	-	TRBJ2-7	TGTGCCAGCAGTTTATACTCTCAGACGAGCTCCTACGAGCAGTACTTC	CASSLYSQTSSYEQYF
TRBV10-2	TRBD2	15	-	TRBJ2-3	TGCGCCAGCAGTGATGCCATCCCGGGGACTAGTTTGCAGTATTTT	CASSDAIPGTSLQYF
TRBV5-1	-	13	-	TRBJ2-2	TGCGCCAGCAGTGGGGGCAACACCGGGGAGCTGTTTTTT	CASSGGNTGELFF
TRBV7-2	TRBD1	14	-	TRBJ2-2	TGTGCCAGCAACCCGGGACAGGGAAACGGGGAGCTGTTTTTT	CASNPGQGNGELFF
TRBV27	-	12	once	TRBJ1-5	TGTGCCAGCAGTACTACAGGACAGCCCCAGCATTTT	CASSTTGQPQHF
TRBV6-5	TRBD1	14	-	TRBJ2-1	TGTGCCAGCCACGAGACAGGGTGGGACAATGAGCAGTTCTTC	CASHETGWDNEQFF
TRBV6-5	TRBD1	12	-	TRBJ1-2	TGTGCCAGCAGGGGACAGGGAATCGGCTACACCTTC	CASRGQGIGYTF
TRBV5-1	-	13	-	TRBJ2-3	TGCGCCAGTGTTGGTTCGGGCACAGATACGCAGTATTTT	CASVGSGTDTQYF
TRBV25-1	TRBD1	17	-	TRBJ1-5	TGTGCCAGCAGCACGGACAGGGGTTATAGGGGCAATCAGCCCCAGCATTTT	CASSTDRGYRGNQPQHF
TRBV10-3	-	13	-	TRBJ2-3	TGTGCCATCAGTGCGGCCGGACAAGATACGCAGTATTTT	CAISAAGQDTQYF
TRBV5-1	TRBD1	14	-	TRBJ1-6	TGCGCCAGCAGCCCCCGGGACAGTAATTCACCCCTCCACTTT	CASSPRDSNSPLHF
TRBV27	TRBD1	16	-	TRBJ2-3	TGTGCCAGCGGATGGCGGGACAGGGGGGGCACAGATACGCAGTATTTT	CASGWRDRGGTDTQYF
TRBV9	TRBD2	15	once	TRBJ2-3	TGTGCCAGCAGCCCACGGACTAGCGGGATGGATACGCAGTATTTT	CASSPRTSGMDTQYF
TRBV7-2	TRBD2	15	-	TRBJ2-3	TGTGCCAGCAGCTCTCGGGGCGGGAGGGTAGATACGCAGTATTTT	CASSSRGGRVDTQYF
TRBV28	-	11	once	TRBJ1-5	TGTGCCAGCAGTCCTAATCAGCCCCAGCATTTT	CASSPNQPQHF
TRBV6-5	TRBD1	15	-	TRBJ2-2	TGTGCCAGCAGTTGGACAGGGGGGTACACCGGGGAGCTGTTTTTT	CASSWTGGYTGELFF
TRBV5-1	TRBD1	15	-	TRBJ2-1	TGCGCCAGCAGCCCGGACAGGACCAATTACAATGAGCAGTTCTTC	CASSPDRTNYNEQFF
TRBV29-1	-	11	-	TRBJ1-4	TGCAGCGTTGCCAAGGGGGAAAAACTGTTTTTT	CSVAKGEKLFF
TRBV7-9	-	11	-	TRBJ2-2	TGTGCCAGCACCGGCACCGGGGAGCTGTTTTTT	CASTGTGELFF
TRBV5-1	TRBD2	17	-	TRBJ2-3	TGCGCCAGCAGCTTAGGTAGTGGCGGGAGTTTTACAGATACGCAGTATTTT	CASSLGSGGSFTDTQYF
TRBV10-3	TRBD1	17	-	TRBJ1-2	TGTGCCATCAGTTCCCCGGGACAGGGCAAAGGGTACTATGGCTACACCTTC	CAISSPGQGKGYYGYTF